These T cell receptor beta chains were read from a single sample in a study of response to subunit inactivated influenza vaccine. TCRdb ran MiXCR on the RT-PCR reads and lists one entry per CDR3 protein. This table has over 450,000 distinct CDR3 sequences, 13% appearing once. The starting material was PBMCs from blood, obtained about 6 weeks after vaccination. Every receptor here comes from a man between 50 and 59 years old who received an inactivated influenza vaccine. The CDR3 runs from the conserved cysteine through the conserved F or W. The order of the fields is D gene, V gene, clone size, J gene, CDR3 protein, CDR3 DNA. A D gene is named only where the DNA matches it firmly. Clone size is given for some rows only: seen once, a few or many times, or a class if the clone is expanded.

>TRBD1|TRBV5-4|-|TRBJ2-7
CASSLETGTYEQYF
TGTGCCAGCAGCTTGGAGACAGGGACCTACGAGCAGTACTTC
>TRBD2|TRBV7-6|few|TRBJ2-3
CASSPEAGVTDTQYF
TGTGCCAGCAGCCCCGAAGCGGGGGTCACAGATACGCAGTATTTT
>-|TRBV5-1|-|TRBJ1-6
CASSLRHINSPLHF
TGCGCCAGCAGCTTGCGACACATCAATTCACCCCTCCACTTT
>TRBD1|TRBV9|many|TRBJ2-7
CASSVAPGGFDEQYF
TGTGCCAGCAGCGTAGCTCCAGGGGGCTTCGACGAGCAGTACTTC
>-|TRBV12-3/TRBV12-4|many|TRBJ1-2
CASSSRLGSRYGYTF
TGTGCCAGCAGTTCTCGGCTGGGGAGTCGATATGGCTACACCTTC
>-|TRBV29-1|few|TRBJ2-1
CSVDGAGEQFF
TGCAGCGTTGATGGGGCAGGTGAGCAGTTCTTC
>-|TRBV4-1|few|TRBJ2-3
CASSPYRTDTQYF
TGCGCCAGCAGCCCGTACAGGACAGATACGCAGTATTTT
>-|TRBV5-4|few|TRBJ2-1
CASSQRLEYNEQFF
TGTGCCAGCAGCCAGCGACTAGAATACAATGAGCAGTTCTTC
>TRBD2|TRBV2|-|TRBJ2-2
CASSVYILAGGNTGELFF
TGTGCCAGCAGTGTTTATATACTAGCGGGAGGGAACACCGGGGAGCTGTTTTTT
>-|TRBV12-3/TRBV12-4|-|TRBJ2-6
CASSIGRPGANVLTF
TGTGCCAGCAGTATAGGGAGACCTGGGGCCAACGTCCTGACTTTC
>-|TRBV28|many|TRBJ1-1
CASSLQVRNTEAFF
TGTGCCAGCAGTTTACAAGTCCGGAACACTGAAGCTTTCTTT
>TRBD2|TRBV7-9|few|TRBJ2-5
CASSSTLAGEETQYF
TGTGCCAGCAGCTCCACACTAGCGGGAGAGGAGACCCAGTACTTC
>-|TRBV5-1|many|TRBJ1-1
CASSPGGDTEAFF
TGCGCCAGCAGCCCGGGGGGGGACACTGAAGCTTTCTTT
>TRBD2|TRBV27|many|TRBJ2-7
CASTVSGRAFYEQYF
TGTGCCAGCACCGTCAGCGGGAGGGCCTTTTACGAGCAGTACTTC
>-|TRBV2|-|TRBJ2-1
CASSHRDGPYNEQFF
TGTGCCAGCAGTCACAGGGATGGGCCCTACAATGAGCAGTTCTTC
>-|TRBV7-9|-|TRBJ2-5
CASSPRVETQYF
TGTGCCAGCAGCCCCCGGGTGGAGACCCAGTACTTC
>-|TRBV7-6|few|TRBJ2-7
CASSLQGMGGEQYF
TGTGCCAGCAGCTTACAAGGGATGGGAGGCGAGCAGTACTTC
>-|TRBV21-1|-|TRBJ2-3
CASSNSGASTDTQYF
TGTGCCAGCAGTAATTCAGGGGCTAGCACAGATACGCAGTATTTT
>TRBD2|TRBV20-1|-|TRBJ2-7
CSASSLAGAAYEQYF
TGCAGTGCTAGTTCCCTAGCGGGGGCTGCCTACGAGCAGTACTTC
>-|TRBV6-5|many|TRBJ2-1
CASSYWGAVDEQFF
TGTGCCAGCAGTTACTGGGGGGCCGTGGATGAGCAGTTCTTC
>-|TRBV7-2|few|TRBJ1-5
CASSLTREGPQHF
TGTGCCAGCAGCTTAACCAGGGAAGGGCCCCAGCATTTT
>TRBD2|TRBV20-1|few|TRBJ2-1
CSAKISGNYNEQFF
TGCAGTGCTAAAATTAGCGGGAACTACAATGAGCAGTTCTTC
>-|TRBV4-3|few|TRBJ2-3
CASSQDGAHTQYF
TGCGCCAGCAGCCAAGATGGGGCCCATACGCAGTATTTT
>TRBD2|TRBV5-1|few|TRBJ2-1
CASSKGGTSGSTYNEQFF
TGCGCCAGCAGTAAAGGAGGGACTAGCGGGAGCACCTACAATGAGCAGTTCTTC
>-|TRBV10-3|few|TRBJ1-6
CAISETGGASPLHF
TGTGCCATCAGTGAGACTGGGGGCGCTTCACCCCTCCACTTT
>-|TRBV6-5|-|TRBJ1-1
CASSYADRNTEAFF
TGTGCCAGCAGTTACGCGGACAGAAACACTGAAGCTTTCTTT
>-|TRBV12-3/TRBV12-4|few|TRBJ2-3
CASNLNTDTQYF
TGTGCCAGCAATCTTAACACAGATACGCAGTATTTT
>-|TRBV20-1|-|TRBJ1-2
CSASTDNYGYTF
TGCAGTGCTTCGACAGATAACTATGGCTACACCTTC
>-|TRBV6-2/TRBV6-3|many|TRBJ2-7
CASSYVGSTYEQYF
TGTGCCAGCAGTTACGTGGGATCCACCTACGAGCAGTACTTC
>TRBD1|TRBV10-3|few|TRBJ2-1
CAISGTGLYNEQFF
TGTGCCATCAGCGGGACAGGACTATACAATGAGCAGTTCTTC
>-|TRBV18|-|TRBJ2-5
CASSPRGETQYF
TGTGCCAGCTCACCGAGAGGAGAGACCCAGTACTTC
>-|TRBV7-9|once|TRBJ2-2
CASSLAVESRNTGELFF
TGTGCCAGCAGCTTAGCGGTGGAGAGCCGGAACACCGGGGAGCTGTTTTTT
>TRBD2|TRBV12-3/TRBV12-4|-|TRBJ2-7
CASSAGTSGLEQYF
TGTGCCAGCAGCGCCGGGACTAGCGGGTTGGAGCAGTACTTC
>-|TRBV12-3/TRBV12-4|-|TRBJ1-2
CASIGTRSGYGYTF
TGTGCCAGCATAGGGACCCGGTCCGGCTATGGCTACACCTTC
>-|TRBV20-1|few|TRBJ1-4
CSALPSTGNEKLFF
TGCAGTGCTCTGCCGTCCACCGGTAATGAAAAACTGTTTTTT
>-|TRBV9|-|TRBJ2-7
CASSPASYSYEQYF
TGTGCCAGCAGCCCGGCGTCCTACTCCTACGAGCAGTACTTC
>TRBD2|TRBV13|many|TRBJ2-5
CASSSSASGIGETQYF
TGTGCCAGCAGTTCCTCGGCTAGCGGGATAGGGGAGACCCAGTACTTC
>TRBD2|TRBV28|many|TRBJ2-5
CASSLSPSGSRKTQYF
TGTGCCAGCAGTTTATCCCCTAGCGGGAGCAGAAAGACCCAGTACTTC
>-|TRBV12-3/TRBV12-4|-|TRBJ2-7
CASSWGGLSPNYEQYF
TGTGCCAGCAGTTGGGGGGGGCTTTCGCCGAATTACGAGCAGTACTTC
>TRBD1|TRBV7-9|-|TRBJ1-4
CASSPRDSYEKLFF
TGTGCCAGCAGCCCCCGGGACAGCTATGAAAAACTGTTTTTT
>-|TRBV6-5|-|TRBJ2-2
CASSYISGTGELFF
TGTGCCAGCAGTTATATTTCGGGAACCGGGGAGCTGTTTTTT
>-|TRBV7-9|many|TRBJ2-3
CASSPDRAIGEADTQYF
TGTGCCAGCAGCCCGGACCGTGCAATAGGGGAGGCAGATACGCAGTATTTT
>TRBD2|TRBV6-5|-|TRBJ2-1
CASRYPGLAYNEQFF
TGTGCCAGCAGGTATCCGGGACTAGCGTACAATGAGCAGTTCTTC
>-|TRBV7-8|-|TRBJ1-1
CASSLVSGSNTEAFF
TGTGCCAGCAGCTTAGTATCCGGGAGCAACACTGAAGCTTTCTTT
>-|TRBV12-3/TRBV12-4|few|TRBJ2-1
CASSLPGTTHNEQFF
TGTGCCAGCAGTCTCCCCGGGACGACCCACAATGAGCAGTTCTTC
>-|TRBV28|many|TRBJ2-7
CATAQPRGYEQYF
TGTGCCACAGCCCAACCCAGGGGCTACGAGCAGTACTTC
>TRBD2|TRBV5-1|few|TRBJ2-2
CASSVPGGIEAGELFF
TGCGCCAGCAGCGTGCCGGGGGGGATTGAGGCCGGGGAGCTGTTTTTT
>-|TRBV9|-|TRBJ2-4
CASSKDSQNIQYF
TGTGCCAGCAGCAAGGACAGCCAAAACATTCAGTACTTC
>TRBD2|TRBV6-1|-|TRBJ2-5
CATVLAASGETQYF
TGTGCCACCGTCCTAGCGGCAAGCGGAGAGACCCAGTACTTC
>-|TRBV6-5|-|TRBJ2-5
CASSYLGGEETQYF
TGTGCCAGCAGCTACCTGGGGGGAGAAGAGACCCAGTACTTC
>TRBD1|TRBV29-1|few|TRBJ1-2
CSAGTGTAANYGYTF
TGCAGCGCAGGGACAGGGACGGCCGCTAACTATGGCTACACCTTC
>TRBD2|TRBV7-2|few|TRBJ2-3
CASTTVAGMLRADTQYF
TGTGCCAGCACCACAGTAGCGGGAATGCTCAGGGCAGATACGCAGTATTTT
>TRBD2|TRBV12-3/TRBV12-4|-|TRBJ2-5
CASSPSAGGVQETQYF
TGTGCCAGCAGTCCTTCAGCGGGGGGGGTCCAAGAGACCCAGTACTTC
>TRBD2|TRBV10-2|-|TRBJ2-1
CASSSGRPEGEQFF
TGCGCCAGCTCGAGCGGGAGGCCGGAGGGGGAGCAGTTCTTC
>TRBD1|TRBV30|few|TRBJ2-5
CAWSVGPGQKTQYF
TGTGCCTGGAGTGTAGGTCCGGGACAGAAGACCCAGTACTTC
>TRBD2|TRBV4-2|-|TRBJ2-5
CASSQEGTSGWETQYF
TGTGCCAGCAGCCAAGAGGGGACTAGCGGCTGGGAGACCCAGTACTTC